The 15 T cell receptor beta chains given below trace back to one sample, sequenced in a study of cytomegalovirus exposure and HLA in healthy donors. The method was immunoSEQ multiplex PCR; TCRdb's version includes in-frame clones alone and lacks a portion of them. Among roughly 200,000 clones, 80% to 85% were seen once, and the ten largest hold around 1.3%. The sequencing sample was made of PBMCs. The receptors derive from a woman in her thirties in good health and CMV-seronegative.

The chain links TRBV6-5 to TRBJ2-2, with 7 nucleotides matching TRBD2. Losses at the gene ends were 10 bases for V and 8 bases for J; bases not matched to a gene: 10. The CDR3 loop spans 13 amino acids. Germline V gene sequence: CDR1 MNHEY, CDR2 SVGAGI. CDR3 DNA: TGTGCCACCCTGAGGGAGGGGACGGGGGAGCTGTTTTTT. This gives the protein CATLREGTGELFF.

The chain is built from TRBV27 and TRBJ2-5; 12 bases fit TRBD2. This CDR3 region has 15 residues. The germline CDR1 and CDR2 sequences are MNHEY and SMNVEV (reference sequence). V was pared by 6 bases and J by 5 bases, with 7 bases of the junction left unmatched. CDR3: CASSLAGGPRETQYF. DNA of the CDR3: TGTGCCAGCAGCCTAGCGGGGGGGCCGCGGGAGACCCAGTACTTC.

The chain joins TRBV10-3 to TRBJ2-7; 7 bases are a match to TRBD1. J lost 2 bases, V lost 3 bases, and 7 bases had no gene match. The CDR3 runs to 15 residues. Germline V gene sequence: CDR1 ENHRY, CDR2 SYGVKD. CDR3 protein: CAISDRDSLTYEQYF. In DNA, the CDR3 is TGTGCCATCAGTGACCGGGACAGCCTTACCTACGAGCAGTACTTC.

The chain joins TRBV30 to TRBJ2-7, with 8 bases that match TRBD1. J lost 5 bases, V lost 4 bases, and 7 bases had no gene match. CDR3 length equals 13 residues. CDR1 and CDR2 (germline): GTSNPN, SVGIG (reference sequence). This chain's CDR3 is CAWNPDRADEQYF. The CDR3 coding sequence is TGTGCCTGGAACCCGGACAGGGCCGACGAGCAGTACTTC.

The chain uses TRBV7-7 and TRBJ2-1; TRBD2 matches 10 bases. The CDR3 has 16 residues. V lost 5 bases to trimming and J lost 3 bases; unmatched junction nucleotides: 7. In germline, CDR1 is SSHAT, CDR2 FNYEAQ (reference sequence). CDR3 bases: TGTGCCAGCAGCCCCGGGCTAGCGGGGGTCTACAATGAGCAGTTCTTC. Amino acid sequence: CASSPGLAGVYNEQFF.

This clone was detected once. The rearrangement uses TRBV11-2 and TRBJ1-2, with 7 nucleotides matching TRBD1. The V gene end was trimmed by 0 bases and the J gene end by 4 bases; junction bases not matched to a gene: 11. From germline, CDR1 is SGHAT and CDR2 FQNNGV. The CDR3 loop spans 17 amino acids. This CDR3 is CASSLDLRQGEVYGYTF. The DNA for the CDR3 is TGTGCCAGCAGCTTAGACCTTCGACAGGGAGAAGTCTATGGCTACACCTTC. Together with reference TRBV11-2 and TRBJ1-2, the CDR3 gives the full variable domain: EAGVAQSPRYKIIEKRQSVAFWCNPISGHATLYWYQQILGQGPKLLIQFQNNGVVDDSQLPKDRFSAERLKGVDSTLKIQPAKLEDSAVYLCASSLDLRQGEVYGYTFGSGTRLTVV.

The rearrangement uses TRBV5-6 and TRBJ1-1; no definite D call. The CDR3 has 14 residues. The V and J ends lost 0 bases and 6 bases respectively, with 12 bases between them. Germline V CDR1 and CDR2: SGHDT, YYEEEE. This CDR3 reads CASSLVQHPPEAFF. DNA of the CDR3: TGTGCCAGCAGCTTGGTACAGCACCCCCCTGAAGCTTTCTTT.

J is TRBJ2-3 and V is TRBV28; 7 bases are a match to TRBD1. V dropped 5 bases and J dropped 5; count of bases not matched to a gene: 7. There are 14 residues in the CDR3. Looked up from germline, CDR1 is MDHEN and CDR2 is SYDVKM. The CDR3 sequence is CASSPTGLGDTQYF. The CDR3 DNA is TGTGCCAGCAGTCCGACAGGGCTGGGAGATACGCAGTATTTT.

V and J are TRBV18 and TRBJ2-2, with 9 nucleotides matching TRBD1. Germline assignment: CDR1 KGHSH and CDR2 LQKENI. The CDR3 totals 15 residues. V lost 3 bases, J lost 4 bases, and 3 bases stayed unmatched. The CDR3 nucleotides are TGTGCCAGCTCACCCTTACAGGGGGCCACCGGGGAGCTGTTTTTT. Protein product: CASSPLQGATGELFF. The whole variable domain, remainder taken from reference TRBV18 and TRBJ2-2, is NAGVMQNPRHLVRRRGQEARLRCSPMKGHSHVYWYRQLPEEGLKFMVYLQKENIIDESGMPKERFSAEFPKEGPSILRIQQVVRGDSAAYFCASSPLQGATGELFFGEGSRLTVL.

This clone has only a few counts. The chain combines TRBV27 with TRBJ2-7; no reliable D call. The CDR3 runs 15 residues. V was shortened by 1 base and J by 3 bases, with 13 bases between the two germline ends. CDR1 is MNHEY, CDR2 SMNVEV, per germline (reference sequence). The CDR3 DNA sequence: TGTGCCAGCAGTTTATTCGGTAACCTAATCTACGAGCAGTACTTC. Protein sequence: CASSLFGNLIYEQYF.

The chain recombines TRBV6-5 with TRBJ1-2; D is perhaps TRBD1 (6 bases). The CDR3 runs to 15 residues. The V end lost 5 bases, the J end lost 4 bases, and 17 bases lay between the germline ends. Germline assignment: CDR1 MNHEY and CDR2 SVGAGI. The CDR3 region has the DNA TGTGCCAGCAGTCGCTGGGACACTAGAGGCTATGGCTACACCTTC. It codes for CASSRWDTRGYGYTF.

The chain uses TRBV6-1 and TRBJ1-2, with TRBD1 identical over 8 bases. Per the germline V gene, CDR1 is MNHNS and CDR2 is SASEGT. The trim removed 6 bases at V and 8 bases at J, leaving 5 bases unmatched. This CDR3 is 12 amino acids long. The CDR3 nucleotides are TGTGCCAGCAGCTGGACAGGGCAAGGCTACACCTTC. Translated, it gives CASSWTGQGYTF.

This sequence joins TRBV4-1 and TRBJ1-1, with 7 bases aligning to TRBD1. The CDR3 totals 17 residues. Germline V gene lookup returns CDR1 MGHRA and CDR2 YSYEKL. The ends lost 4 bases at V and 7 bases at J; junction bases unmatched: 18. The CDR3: CASSPVHRGGKAGEAFF. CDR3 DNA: TGCGCCAGCAGCCCTGTTCACAGGGGCGGGAAGGCGGGTGAAGCTTTCTTT.

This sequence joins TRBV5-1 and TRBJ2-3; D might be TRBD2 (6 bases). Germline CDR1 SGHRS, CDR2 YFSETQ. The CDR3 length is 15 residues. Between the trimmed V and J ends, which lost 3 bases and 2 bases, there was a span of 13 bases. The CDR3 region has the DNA TGCGCCAGCAGCTGGGGGGACGGTTCCACAGATACGCAGTATTTT. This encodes CASSWGDGSTDTQYF.

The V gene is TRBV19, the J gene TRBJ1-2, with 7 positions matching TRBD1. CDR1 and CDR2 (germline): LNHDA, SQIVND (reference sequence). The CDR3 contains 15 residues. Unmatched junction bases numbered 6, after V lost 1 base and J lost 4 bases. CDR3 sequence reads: CASSIGDRILYGYTF. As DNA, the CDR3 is TGTGCCAGTAGTATAGGGGACAGAATCCTCTATGGCTACACCTTC.